What follows are 22 T cell receptor beta chains derived from one specimen sequenced in a study of shared clonotypes between healthy human individuals. The table came from immunoSEQ multiplex PCR; TCRdb's copy has only in-frame clones and leaves some out. Of about 2.4 million clones in the sample, 90% to 95% were seen once. Specimen: naive CD4+ T cells from PBMCs. As for subset: CD45RA+ positively selected. The receptors were sampled from a man aged 18 to 29 in good health. Some clones in this sample may be carry-over from other donors' samples.

The genes are TRBV7-9 and TRBJ2-7; D unclear. Germline V gives CDR1 SEHNR, CDR2 FQNEAQ (reference sequence). This CDR3 comprises 15 residues. The V end lost 0 bases, the J end lost 0 bases, and 9 bases lay between the germline ends. CDR3 coding DNA: TGTGCCAGCAGCTTAGCTCCCCTCAGCTCCTACGAGCAGTACTTC. Its translation: CASSLAPLSSYEQYF.

The chain carries TRBV5-1 and TRBJ2-3, with TRBD2 identical over 8 bases. Trimming removed 2 bases from V and 0 bases from J; junction bases left unmatched: 5. The CDR3 loop spans 16 amino acids. From germline, CDR1 is SGHRS and CDR2 YFSETQ. The CDR3 DNA reads as TGCGCCAGCAGCTTCCGGGAGGGCACTAGCACAGATACGCAGTATTTT. Amino acid sequence: CASSFREGTSTDTQYF. Supplemented by reference TRBV5-1 and TRBJ2-3, the full variable domain reads KAGVTQTPRYLIKTRGQQVTLSCSPISGHRSVSWYQQTPGQGLQFLFEYFSETQRNKGNFPGRFSGRQFSNSRSEMNVSTLELGDSALYLCASSFREGTSTDTQYFGPGTRLTVL.

The chain carries TRBV29-1 and TRBJ2-7; TRBD2 agrees at 12 bases. The germline V gene encodes CDR1 SQVTM and CDR2 ANQGSEA. Trimming cost V 6 bases and J 3 bases; bases outside gene matches: 3. The CDR3 runs 13 residues. This chain's CDR3 is CSVVTSGGYEQYF. The CDR3 DNA sequence: TGCAGCGTGGTGACTAGCGGGGGCTACGAGCAGTACTTC.

This clone was seen a handful of times. The V call is TRBV6-6, the J call TRBJ1-5; 7 positions agree with TRBD1. With V trimmed by 3 bases and J by 6 bases, 8 bases remained unmatched. Germline V gives CDR1 MNHNY, CDR2 SVGAGI (reference sequence). The CDR3 is 15 residues long. The CDR3 DNA follows: TGTGCCAGCAGTTATGACAGGGCGTCGATTCAGCCCCAGCATTTT. Protein product: CASSYDRASIQPQHF.

The V and J genes are TRBV18 and TRBJ2-7, with no clear D. Germline V lookup: CDR1 KGHSH, CDR2 LQKENI. The CDR3 is 14 residues long. Trimming stripped 3 bases from V and 3 bases from J, with 12 bases between. CDR3 sequence reads: CASSPAGSHYEQYF. The CDR3 region has the DNA TGTGCCAGCTCACCCGCCGGCAGCCACTACGAGCAGTACTTC.

This clone was seen only once. The chain joins TRBV18 to TRBJ2-2, with a weak D call TRBD2 (5 bases). Trimming pared 3 bases from V and 2 bases from J, leaving 10 bases between. Germline V gene data show CDR1 as KGHSH and CDR2 as LQKENI. The CDR3 sequence is 15 residues long. CDR3 nucleotides: TGTGCCAGCTCACCCTTACGGGGTAACACCGGGGAGCTGTTTTTT. Translated: CASSPLRGNTGELFF.

The gene calls are TRBV27 and TRBJ2-7; D tentatively fits TRBD1 or TRBD2 (7 bases each). The CDR3 loop spans 13 amino acids. Deletions cut 6 bases from V and 4 bases from J, with 13 bases between. Germline V gene data show CDR1 as MNHEY and CDR2 as SMNVEV (reference sequence). The CDR3 is CASRNRGGYEQYF. CDR3 bases: TGTGCCAGCAGAAACAGGGGAGGGTACGAGCAGTACTTC.

The genes are TRBV19 and TRBJ1-3; D gene ambiguous. This CDR3 comprises 14 residues. Trimming shortened V by 4 bases and J by 2 bases, and 9 bases separated the two germline ends. Germline V gene sequence: CDR1 LNHDA, CDR2 SQIVND (reference sequence). The CDR3 DNA reads TGTGCCAGTAGTACCCGGGCTGCTGGAAACACCATATATTTT. As protein: CASSTRAAGNTIYF.

The chain couples TRBV7-2 to TRBJ2-7, with no clear D. Germline V gene lookup returns CDR1 SGHTA and CDR2 FQGNSA. CDR3 length: 12 amino acids. The V and J ends lost 5 bases and 0 bases respectively, with 5 bases between them. CDR3 amino acids: CASSKSSYEQYF. DNA of the CDR3: TGTGCCAGCAGCAAAAGCTCCTACGAGCAGTACTTC.

The J gene is TRBJ2-1, the V gene TRBV6-5; TRBD1 or TRBD2 may be the D gene (6 bases each). The CDR3 has 15 residues. The V end lost 5 bases, the J end lost 4 bases, and 15 bases lay between the germline ends. Per the germline V gene, CDR1 is MNHEY and CDR2 is SVGAGI. CDR3 sequence: CASSPTGTLYNEQFF. CDR3 nucleotide sequence: TGTGCCAGCAGTCCTACAGGGACTCTTTACAATGAGCAGTTCTTC.

The chain has TRBV7-9 and TRBJ2-3, with 7 bases identical to TRBD1. From germline, CDR1 is SEHNR and CDR2 FQNEAQ (reference sequence). With V trimmed by 5 bases and J by 2 bases, 7 bases remained unmatched. CDR3 length: 15 residues. The CDR3 protein is CASSRPGQSTDTQYF. CDR3 coding DNA: TGTGCCAGCAGCCGTCCGGGACAGTCCACAGATACGCAGTATTTT. The whole variable domain, remainder taken from reference TRBV7-9 and TRBJ2-3, is DTGVSQNPRHKITKRGQNVTFRCDPISEHNRLYWYRQTLGQGPEFLTYFQNEAQLEKSRLLSDRFSAERPKGSFSTLEIQRTEQGDSAMYLCASSRPGQSTDTQYFGPGTRLTVL.

The chain recombines TRBV25-1 with TRBJ1-4, with 7 bases that match TRBD1. This CDR3 spans 14 amino acids. Trimming cost V 6 bases and J 4 bases; bases outside gene matches: 5. Germline V gene lookup returns CDR1 MGHDK and CDR2 SYGVNS. The CDR3 nucleotides are TGTGCCAGCAGCCTAGGGACAGATAATGAAAAACTGTTTTTT. Protein: CASSLGTDNEKLFF.

The chain carries TRBV5-1 and TRBJ2-1; D is perhaps TRBD1 or TRBD2 (5 bases each). The CDR3 has 12 residues. V gave up 4 bases and J gave up 8 bases, with 10 bases separating them. Germline lookup yields CDR1 SGHRS and CDR2 YFSETQ. CDR3 amino acids: CASSGGGDEQFF. CDR3 nucleotide sequence: TGCGCCAGCAGCGGGGGTGGCGATGAGCAGTTCTTC.

This rearrangement joins TRBV6-1 to TRBJ2-7; weak D call: TRBD1 (6 bases). The CDR3 sequence is 13 residues long. V gave up 6 bases and J gave up 3 bases, with 12 bases separating them. Germline lookup yields CDR1 MNHNS and CDR2 SASEGT. The CDR3 protein is CASRFEQGYEQYF. The CDR3 DNA follows: TGTGCCAGCAGATTTGAACAGGGCTACGAGCAGTACTTC.

The chain carries TRBV25-1 and TRBJ1-4, with TRBD1 identical over 8 bases. J was trimmed by 4 bases and V by 3 bases; bases with no gene match: 1. The CDR3 is 14 residues long. Germline CDR1 reads MGHDK; CDR2 reads SYGVNS. CDR3 sequence reads: CASSDDRGNEKLFF. Written as DNA, the CDR3 is TGTGCCAGCAGTGATGACAGGGGTAATGAAAAACTGTTTTTT.

V usage is TRBV6-1 and J usage is TRBJ2-1; 8 bases align to TRBD2. V dropped 0 bases and J dropped 7; count of bases not matched to a gene: 5. This CDR3 is 15 amino acids long. Germline CDR1 and CDR2: MNHNS and SASEGT. The CDR3 spells CASSEAPGTRNEQFF. The DNA for the CDR3 is TGTGCCAGCAGTGAAGCTCCCGGGACTAGAAATGAGCAGTTCTTC.

The J gene is TRBJ2-3, the V gene TRBV5-1; D is tentatively TRBD1 or TRBD2 (5 bases each). V was trimmed by 4 bases and J by 2 bases, leaving 14 bases between them. Germline V gene data show CDR1 as SGHRS and CDR2 as YFSETQ. This CDR3 has 15 amino acids. The CDR3 reads CASSTTGAPTDTQYF. Here the CDR3 DNA reads TGCGCCAGCAGCACCACCGGGGCCCCCACAGATACGCAGTATTTT.

This sequence joins TRBV7-9 and TRBJ1-3, with 7 positions matching TRBD1. Germline V gene sequence: CDR1 SEHNR, CDR2 FQNEAQ (reference sequence). The CDR3 covers 16 residues. Losses at the gene ends were 2 bases for V and 1 base for J; bases not matched to a gene: 5. The CDR3 loop is CASSLNRDSSGNTIYF. The CDR3 DNA is TGTGCCAGCAGCTTAAACCGGGACAGTTCTGGAAACACCATATATTTT.

To note about this clone: At the DNA level, this CDR3 is encoded by other sequences in the same sample as well. The rearrangement links TRBV29-1 to TRBJ1-1; D ambiguous. Germline V gives CDR1 SQVTM, CDR2 ANQGSEA. V lost 7 bases and J lost 0, with 6 bases in between. The CDR3 contains 11 residues. CDR3 bases: TGCAGCGCCCGGGTGAACACTGAAGCTTTCTTT. Translating gives CSARVNTEAFF. Full variable domain (rest looked up from reference TRBV29-1 and TRBJ1-1): SAVISQKPSRDICQRGTSLTIQCQVDSQVTMMFWYRQQPGQSLTLIATANQGSEATYESGFVIDKFPISRPNLTFSTLTVSNMSPEDSSIYLCSARVNTEAFFGQGTRLTVV.

A word on this clone: Other DNA sequences in the same sample also yield this CDR3. The chain carries TRBV5-1 and TRBJ2-5; the D is unclear. The V and J ends lost 0 bases and 5 bases respectively, with 8 bases between them. CDR1 and CDR2 (germline): SGHRS, YFSETQ. The CDR3 loop spans 13 amino acids. The CDR3 DNA sequence: TGCGCCAGCAGCTTGGCCGGGCGCGAGACCCAGTACTTC. Amino acid sequence: CASSLAGRETQYF. Supplemented by reference TRBV5-1 and TRBJ2-5, the full variable domain reads KAGVTQTPRYLIKTRGQQVTLSCSPISGHRSVSWYQQTPGQGLQFLFEYFSETQRNKGNFPGRFSGRQFSNSRSEMNVSTLELGDSALYLCASSLAGRETQYFGPGTRLLVL.

The chain employs TRBV28 and TRBJ2-5; D gene uncertain. CDR1 and CDR2 (germline): MDHEN, SYDVKM. The CDR3 extends over 12 amino acids. V dropped 2 bases and J dropped 10 bases, with 11 bases sitting between them. The CDR3 loop reads CASSLGLGVQYF. DNA of the CDR3: TGTGCCAGCAGTTTAGGTCTCGGTGTCCAGTACTTC.

Concerning this clone itself: At one end, the junction sequence differs from germline, possibly due to a read error. The CDR3 DNA is TGTGCCAGCAGCTCGAGCTCCTACGGGCAGTACTTC. The encoded protein is CASSSSSYGQYF. The J gene is TRBJ2-7, the V gene TRBV7-2; no clear D. Germline CDR1 SGHTA, CDR2 FQGNSA. The CDR3 has 12 residues.